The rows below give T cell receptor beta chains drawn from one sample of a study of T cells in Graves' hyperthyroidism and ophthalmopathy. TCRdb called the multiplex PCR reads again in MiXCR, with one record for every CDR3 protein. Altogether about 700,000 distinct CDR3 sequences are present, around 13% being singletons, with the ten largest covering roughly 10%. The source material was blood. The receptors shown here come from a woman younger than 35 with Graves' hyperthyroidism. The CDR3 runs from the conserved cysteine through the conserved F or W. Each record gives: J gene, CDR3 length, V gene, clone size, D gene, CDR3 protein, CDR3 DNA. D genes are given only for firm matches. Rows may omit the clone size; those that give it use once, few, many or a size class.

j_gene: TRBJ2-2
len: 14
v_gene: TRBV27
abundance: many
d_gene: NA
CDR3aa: CASSFQGVTGELFF
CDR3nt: TGTGCCAGCAGTTTTCAGGGAGTGACCGGGGAGCTGTTTTTT

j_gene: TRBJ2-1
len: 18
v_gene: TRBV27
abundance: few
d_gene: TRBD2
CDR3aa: CASSPYPGAGGFYNEQFF
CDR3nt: TGTGCCAGCAGCCCCTACCCGGGGGCGGGAGGATTCTACAATGAGCAGTTCTTC

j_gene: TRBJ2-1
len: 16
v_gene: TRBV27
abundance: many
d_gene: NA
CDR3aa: CASSLSLDYARNEQFF
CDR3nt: TGTGCCAGCAGTCTATCATTGGACTATGCCCGCAATGAGCAGTTCTTC

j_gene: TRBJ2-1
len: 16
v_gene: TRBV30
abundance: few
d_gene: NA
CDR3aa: CAWRGPGTWPYNEQFF
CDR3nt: TGTGCCTGGAGGGGGCCCGGGACCTGGCCCTACAATGAGCAGTTCTTC

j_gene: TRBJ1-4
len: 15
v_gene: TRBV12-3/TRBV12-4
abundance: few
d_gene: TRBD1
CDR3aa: CASSLYLQGAGKLFF
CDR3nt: TGTGCCAGCAGTTTATATTTACAGGGGGCTGGAAAACTGTTTTTT

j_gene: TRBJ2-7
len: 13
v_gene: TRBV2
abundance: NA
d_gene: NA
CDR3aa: CASQRDAAYEQYF
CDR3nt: TGTGCCAGCCAACGGGACGCCGCCTACGAGCAGTACTTC

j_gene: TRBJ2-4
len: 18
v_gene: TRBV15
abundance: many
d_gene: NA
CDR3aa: CATSRVGTIRGDKNIQYF
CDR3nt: TGTGCCACCAGCAGAGTGGGTACTATAAGGGGTGACAAAAACATTCAGTACTTC

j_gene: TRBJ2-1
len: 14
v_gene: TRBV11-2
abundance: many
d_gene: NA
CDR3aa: CASSNLAQINEQFF
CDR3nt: TGTGCCAGCAGCAATCTGGCTCAGATAAATGAGCAGTTCTTC

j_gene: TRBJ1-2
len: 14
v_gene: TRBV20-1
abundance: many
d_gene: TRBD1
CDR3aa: CSARARQGNYGYTF
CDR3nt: TGCAGTGCTAGAGCCCGACAGGGTAACTATGGCTACACCTTC

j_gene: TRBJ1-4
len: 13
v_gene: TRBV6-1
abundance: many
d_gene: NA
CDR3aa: CASSFRQSEKLFF
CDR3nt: TGTGCCAGCAGTTTTCGACAGAGCGAAAAACTGTTTTTT

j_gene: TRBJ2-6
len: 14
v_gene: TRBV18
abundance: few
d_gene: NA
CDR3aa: CASSRSGGANVLTF
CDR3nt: TGTGCCAGCTCACGGTCCGGTGGGGCCAACGTCCTGACTTTC

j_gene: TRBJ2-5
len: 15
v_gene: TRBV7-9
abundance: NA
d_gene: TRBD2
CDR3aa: CASSASGSTWETQYF
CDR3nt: TGTGCCAGCAGCGCGAGCGGGAGTACATGGGAGACCCAGTACTTC

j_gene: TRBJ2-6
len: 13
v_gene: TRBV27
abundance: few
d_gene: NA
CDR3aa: CASSITGANVLTF
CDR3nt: TGTGCCAGCAGCATTACTGGGGCCAACGTCCTGACTTTC

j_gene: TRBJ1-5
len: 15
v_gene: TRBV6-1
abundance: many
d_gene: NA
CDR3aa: CASRLDRSSNQPQHF
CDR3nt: TGTGCCAGCAGACTTGACAGGAGTAGCAATCAGCCCCAGCATTTT

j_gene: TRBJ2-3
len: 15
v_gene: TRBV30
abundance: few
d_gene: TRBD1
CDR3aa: CAWSVGQGGTDTQYF
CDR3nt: TGTGCCTGGAGTGTAGGACAGGGGGGCACAGATACGCAGTATTTT

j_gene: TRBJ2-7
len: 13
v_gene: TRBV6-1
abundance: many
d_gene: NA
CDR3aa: CATRSPEVYEQYF
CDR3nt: TGTGCCACCCGAAGCCCGGAAGTATACGAGCAGTACTTC

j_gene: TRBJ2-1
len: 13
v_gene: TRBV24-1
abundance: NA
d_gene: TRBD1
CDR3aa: CATSDSGGHEQFF
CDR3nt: TGTGCCACCAGTGACTCAGGGGGCCATGAGCAGTTCTTC

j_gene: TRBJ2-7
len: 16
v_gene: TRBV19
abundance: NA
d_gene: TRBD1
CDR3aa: CASSISPGQVGYEQYF
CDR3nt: TGTGCCAGTAGTATATCACCGGGACAGGTTGGTTACGAGCAGTACTTC

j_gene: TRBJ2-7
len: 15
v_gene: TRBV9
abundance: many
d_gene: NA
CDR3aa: CASSVGASETYEQYF
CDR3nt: TGTGCCAGCAGCGTAGGGGCTAGCGAAACCTACGAGCAGTACTTC

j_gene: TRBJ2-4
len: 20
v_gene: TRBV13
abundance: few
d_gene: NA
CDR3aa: CASSLGRLEWTEGPKNIQYF
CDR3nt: TGTGCCAGCAGCTTAGGCCGTCTGGAGTGGACGGAGGGACCCAAAAACATTCAGTACTTC